This is a list of T cell receptor beta chains from one sample in a study of T cell responses to AZD1222 COVID-19 vaccine. TCRdb keeps only in-frame clones here, not all; method: immunoSEQ multiplex PCR. The sample holds about 180,000 clones; 80% to 90% are singletons and the top ten take 11%. Sample: peripheral blood, taken 28 days after the second AZD1222 dose. The receptors come from an adult who received the AZD1222 COVID-19 vaccine. The CDR3 runs from the conserved cysteine through the conserved F or W. Each record gives: J gene, clone size, CDR3 length, D gene, V gene, CDR3 DNA, CDR3 protein. A D gene is named only where the DNA matches it firmly. Rows give clone size only sometimes, using once, few, many, or a class for an expanded clone.

TRBJ1-6,-,16,-,TRBV6-5,TGTGCCAGCAGTTACCGAGGTTCAGGGCACAATTCACCCCTCCACTTT,CASSYRGSGHNSPLHF
TRBJ2-2,few,15,TRBD1,TRBV14,TGTGCCAGCAGCCAAAGACAGGGACGGACCGGGGAGCTGTTTTTT,CASSQRQGRTGELFF
TRBJ1-2,-,14,-,TRBV5-1,TGCGCCAGCAGCTTGGAAGGGGCCAACTATGGCTACACCTTC,CASSLEGANYGYTF
TRBJ2-5,-,13,-,TRBV24-1,TGTGCCACCAGTGCGACGGGAGAAGAGACCCAGTACTTC,CATSATGEETQYF
TRBJ1-1,few,16,TRBD1,TRBV5-1,TGCGCCAGCAGTTCCGGACAGGAGCTTATGAACACTGAAGCTTTCTTT,CASSSGQELMNTEAFF
TRBJ1-2,-,13,TRBD1,TRBV7-3,TGTGCCAGCAGCCAGGGGGTGGGCTATGGCTACACCTTC,CASSQGVGYGYTF
TRBJ2-1,-,14,-,TRBV9,TGTGCCAGCAGCGTAGGAGGGGCCGAAGGGGAGCAGTTCTTC,CASSVGGAEGEQFF
TRBJ1-3,-,15,-,TRBV19,TGTGCCAGTACCCCCGTGGTTTTTTCTGGAAACACCATATATTTT,CASTPVVFSGNTIYF
TRBJ2-7,-,15,TRBD1,TRBV5-6,TGTGCCAGCACCCAAACGGGACAGGGGCACTACGAGCAGTACTTC,CASTQTGQGHYEQYF
TRBJ1-6,-,16,TRBD1,TRBV7-2,TGTGCCAGCAGCTTAATTAGGGGGACAGGGAATTCACCCCTCCACTTT,CASSLIRGTGNSPLHF
TRBJ2-7,-,14,TRBD1,TRBV7-9,TGTGCCAGCAGCACCGGGACAGGGGTTTACGAGCAGTACTTC,CASSTGTGVYEQYF
TRBJ2-7,-,13,-,TRBV4-2,TGTGCCAGCAGCCGCCGGACGATGGGGGAGCAGTACTTC,CASSRRTMGEQYF
TRBJ1-2,-,15,-,TRBV9,TGTGCCAGCAGCGTAGGTCCGGGACGGCACTATGGCTACACCTTC,CASSVGPGRHYGYTF
TRBJ2-2,-,15,TRBD2,TRBV9,TGTGCCAGCAGCATGAGCGGGGGGGCCGCCGGGGAGCTGTTTTTT,CASSMSGGAAGELFF
TRBJ1-2,-,13,TRBD1,TRBV2,TGTGCCAGCATCCGCCAGGGGGTAATCGGCTACACCTTC,CASIRQGVIGYTF
TRBJ2-7,-,13,-,TRBV21-1,TGTGCCAGCAGCAAAAGACTCCTCTACGAGCAGTACTTC,CASSKRLLYEQYF
TRBJ1-1,-,13,TRBD1,TRBV12-3/TRBV12-4,TGTGCCAGCAGTTGGACAGGGAGGGGTGAAGCTTTCTTT,CASSWTGRGEAFF
TRBJ2-3,-,15,TRBD2,TRBV14,TGTGCCAGCAGCCAGACTAGCCCTAGCACAGATACGCAGTATTTT,CASSQTSPSTDTQYF
TRBJ2-2,-,15,TRBD1,TRBV7-9,TGTGCCAGCAGCCCGGGACAGGGGAACACCGGGGAGCTGTTTTTT,CASSPGQGNTGELFF
TRBJ2-1,-,17,TRBD1,TRBV19,TGTGCCAGTAGGGACAGGCGTCGCCAGAGGGGTTACAATGAGCAGTTCTTC,CASRDRRRQRGYNEQFF
TRBJ1-4,-,12,-,TRBV7-2,TGTGCCAGCAGCAGGAATAGGGAAAAACTGTTTTTT,CASSRNREKLFF
TRBJ2-7,-,17,-,TRBV7-2,TGTGCCAGCAGCTTAGGGTCGTCCGGGGGCAGGTTAAACGAGCAGTACTTC,CASSLGSSGGRLNEQYF
TRBJ2-7,-,13,-,TRBV6-6,TGTGCCAGCGCAACCCTCTACGAGGGTCGGCAGTACTTC,CASATLYEGRQYF
TRBJ2-5,-,11,-,TRBV2,TGTGCCAGCACAAGGGAAGAGACCCAGTACTTC,CASTREETQYF
TRBJ1-6,-,15,TRBD1,TRBV7-2,TGTGCCAGCAGCTTAGGGGGACAGGGGCTGAAAATTCTCACCTTT,CASSLGGQGLKILTF
TRBJ1-3,-,11,-,TRBV12-3/TRBV12-4,TGTGCCAGCAGTCTACTAAACACCATATATTTT,CASSLLNTIYF